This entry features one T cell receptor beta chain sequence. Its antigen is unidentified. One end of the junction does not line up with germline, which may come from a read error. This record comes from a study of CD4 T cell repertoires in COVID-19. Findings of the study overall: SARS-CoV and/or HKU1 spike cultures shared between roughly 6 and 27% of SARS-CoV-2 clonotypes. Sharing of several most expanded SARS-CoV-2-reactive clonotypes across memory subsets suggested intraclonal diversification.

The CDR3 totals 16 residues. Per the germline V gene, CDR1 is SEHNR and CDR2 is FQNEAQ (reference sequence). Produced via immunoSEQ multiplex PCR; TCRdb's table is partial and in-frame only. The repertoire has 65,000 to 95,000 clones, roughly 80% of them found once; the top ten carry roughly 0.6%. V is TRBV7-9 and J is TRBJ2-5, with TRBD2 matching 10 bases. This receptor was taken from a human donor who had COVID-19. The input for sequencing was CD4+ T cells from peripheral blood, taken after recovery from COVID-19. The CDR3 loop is CASSPTGTSVVEAQYF. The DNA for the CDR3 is TGTGCCAGCAGCCCTACCGGGACTAGCGTGGTAGAGGCCCAGTACTTC.